The 21 T cell receptor beta chains in this list originate from one sample, sequenced in a study of T cell changes during pregnancy in multiple sclerosis. Libraries were prepared by immunoSEQ multiplex PCR; TCRdb keeps only in-frame clonotypes and omits some of them. The sample has roughly 110,000 clones; less than 95% are singletons. The sequenced sample was peripheral blood, obtained in the third trimester of pregnancy. The receptor source for this set is a female donor in good health, enrolled as a control in a pregnancy study.

The chain has TRBV11-3 and TRBJ2-3; 9 nucleotides agree with TRBD2. Germline V gene lookup returns CDR1 SGHNT and CDR2 YENEEA. Trimming took 3 bases from V and 6 from J; bases not matched to a gene: 7. This CDR3 is built from 15 residues. Here the CDR3 reads CASSFTAGGSDTQYF. CDR3 nucleotides: TGTGCCAGCAGCTTTACAGCGGGGGGATCTGATACGCAGTATTTT.

This clone occurred once. This rearrangement joins TRBV14 to TRBJ2-1; D ambiguous. The CDR3 contains 12 residues. Between the trimmed V and J ends, which lost 10 bases and 6 bases, there was a span of 13 bases. Germline V gene sequence: CDR1 SGHDN, CDR2 FVKESK. This CDR3 reads CATNDRTNEQFF. Written as DNA, the CDR3 is TGTGCCACCAATGATAGAACCAATGAGCAGTTCTTC.

The V gene is TRBV5-4, the J gene TRBJ1-2, with a weak D call TRBD1 (6 bases). The length of the CDR3 is 15 residues. Germline-derived CDR1 and CDR2 are SGHNT and YYREEE (reference sequence). Trimming took off 0 bases at V and 0 bases at J, with 9 bases between the two ends. CDR3 sequence (DNA): TGTGCCAGCAGCTTGGGAGGGGGAACTAACTATGGCTACACCTTC. As protein: CASSLGGGTNYGYTF.

The chain has TRBV2 and TRBJ1-6; a possible D gene is TRBD1 (6 bases). There are 14 residues in the CDR3. Trimming cost V 5 bases and J 8 bases, with 13 bases left between them. Germline V gene sequence: CDR1 SNHLY, CDR2 FYNNEI. The CDR3: CASSPGDTYSPLHF. The CDR3 region has the DNA TGTGCCAGCAGTCCAGGGGACACTTATTCACCCCTCCACTTT.

This chain connects TRBV30 to TRBJ2-7; 9 nucleotides match TRBD1. Per germline, CDR1 GTSNPN and CDR2 SVGIG (reference sequence). The CDR3 length is 15 residues. With 2 bases clipped from V and 5 bases from J, the junction kept 10 bases outside the gene matches. CDR3 loop: CAWSPGDRVSNEQYF. In DNA, the CDR3 is TGTGCCTGGAGTCCAGGGGACAGGGTCTCAAACGAGCAGTACTTC.

This rearrangement joins TRBV2 to TRBJ1-2, with 7 positions matching TRBD1. The trim removed 5 bases at V and 1 base at J, leaving 13 bases unmatched. Germline V gene data show CDR1 as SNHLY and CDR2 as FYNNEI. The CDR3 is 17 residues long. The CDR3 is CASSFRDSPNLNYGYTF. CDR3 coding DNA: TGTGCCAGCAGTTTCCGGGACAGTCCTAACCTTAACTATGGCTACACCTTC.

The rearrangement uses TRBV5-6 and TRBJ2-7, with D unclear. Germline-derived CDR1 and CDR2 are SGHDT and YYEEEE. V lost 4 bases and J 2 bases, leaving 7 bases between the germline ends. The CDR3 has 12 amino acids. CDR3 DNA sequence: TGTGCCAGCAGCCGGAGTACCTACGAGCAGTACTTC. This gives the protein CASSRSTYEQYF.

The chain is built from TRBV25-1 and TRBJ1-2; 8 bases line up with TRBD1. The trim removed 0 bases at V and 4 bases at J, leaving 10 bases unmatched. This CDR3 comprises 17 residues. Germline V gene lookup returns CDR1 MGHDK and CDR2 SYGVNS. DNA of the CDR3: TGTGCCAGCAGTGAATATGCCCAGGGACAGGACCTCTATGGCTACACCTTC. Translating gives CASSEYAQGQDLYGYTF.

V usage is TRBV5-1 and J usage is TRBJ2-7, with 11 nucleotides matching TRBD2. The germline V gene has CDR1 SGHRS and CDR2 YFSETQ. V shed 3 bases, J shed 5 bases, and the junction held 7 bases outside the gene matches. This CDR3 comprises 15 residues. This chain's CDR3 is CASSSVTSGVHEQYF. For the CDR3, the DNA is TGCGCCAGCAGCTCAGTGACTAGCGGGGTCCACGAGCAGTACTTC.

This chain uses TRBV4-3 with TRBJ2-1; tentative D call: TRBD2 (7 bases). Germline V lookup: CDR1 LGHNA, CDR2 YSLEER. Trimming removed 0 bases at V and 6 bases at J, with 18 bases between. The CDR3 extends over 17 amino acids. CDR3 loop: CASSQDPMGGAINEQFF. DNA for the CDR3: TGCGCCAGCAGCCAAGATCCCATGGGGGGGGCCATCAATGAGCAGTTCTTC.

The V gene is TRBV18, the J gene TRBJ2-1; D remains ambiguous. Trimming cost V 4 bases and J 1 base, with 8 bases left between them. The CDR3 is 14 residues long. Per germline, CDR1 KGHSH and CDR2 LQKENI. CDR3 nucleotide sequence: TGTGCCAGCTCACTGGGCCCGTCCTACAATGAGCAGTTCTTC. It yields the protein CASSLGPSYNEQFF.

The chain uses TRBV4-2 and TRBJ1-2, with 9 bases aligning to TRBD1. J lost 5 bases, V lost 4 bases, and 11 bases had no gene match. The V gene's germline CDR1 is LGHNA and CDR2 YNFKEQ. This CDR3 spans 16 amino acids. CDR3 sequence reads: CASSLTDRGALYGYTF. CDR3 DNA: TGTGCCAGCAGCCTAACGGACAGGGGAGCCTTGTATGGCTACACCTTC.

A note on this clone: Sequence at one end of the junction differs from germline and may be a read error. This sample includes further DNA sequences coding for the same CDR3. The chain recombines TRBV25-1 with TRBJ2-3; D perhaps matches TRBD2 (6 bases). The CDR3 has 14 residues. Germline lookup yields CDR1 MGHDK and CDR2 SYGVNS. The CDR3 bases are TGTGCCAGTAGTGAATGGGGGGGCACAGATACGCAGTATTTT. Translation gives CASSEWGGTDTQYF.

J is TRBJ1-1 and V is TRBV6-6; 9 bases are a match to TRBD1. The CDR3 contains 13 residues. Germline CDR1 reads MNHNY; CDR2 reads SVGAGI (reference sequence). After removal of 5 bases from V and 5 bases from J, the junction contained 3 bases not matched to a gene. The CDR3: CASSGQGQTEAFF. CDR3 coding DNA: TGTGCCAGCAGTGGACAGGGGCAAACTGAAGCTTTCTTT.

This chain's CDR3 is CASSPTTPTGNYGYTF. CDR3 bases: TGTGCCAGCAGCCCTACTACGCCGACAGGGAACTATGGCTACACCTTC. This chain uses TRBV4-2 with TRBJ1-2; TRBD1 matches at 7 bases. The V and J ends lost 4 bases and 2 bases, in that order; junction bases with no gene match: 10. CDR1 and CDR2 from the germline V gene are LGHNA and YNFKEQ. CDR3 length equals 16 residues.

The genes are TRBV29-1 and TRBJ2-3, with D perhaps TRBD2 (6 bases). The CDR3 contains 13 residues. Trimming removed 3 bases at V and 1 base at J, with 8 bases between. CDR1 SQVTM and CDR2 ANQGSEA come from the germline V gene. The CDR3 is CSVDRGGTDTQYF. The CDR3 coding sequence is TGCAGCGTTGACCGCGGGGGCACAGATACGCAGTATTTT.

The chain carries TRBV7-9 and TRBJ1-2; D ambiguous. V lost 3 bases to trimming and J lost 5 bases, with 16 bases between them. Germline assignment: CDR1 SEHNR and CDR2 FQNEAQ (reference sequence). This CDR3 region has 15 residues. CDR3 protein: CASSLPRAGDYGYTF. CDR3 in DNA: TGTGCCAGCAGCTTGCCGCGGGCAGGAGATTATGGCTACACCTTC.

J is TRBJ2-2 and V is TRBV5-1; 9 positions agree with TRBD2. Per germline, CDR1 SGHRS and CDR2 YFSETQ. This CDR3 has 15 amino acids. The ends lost 5 bases at V and 1 base at J; junction bases unmatched: 3. CDR3 bases: TGCGCCAGCAGGAGACTAGCGGAGAACACCGGGGAGCTGTTTTTT. Encoded protein: CASRRLAENTGELFF.

This chain joins TRBV5-5 and TRBJ2-3, with D perhaps matching TRBD1 (6 bases). The V gene lost 1 base and the J gene lost 0 bases, with 9 bases spanning the gap. Germline lookup yields CDR1 SGHKS and CDR2 YYEKEE (reference sequence). The CDR3 has 15 amino acids. In DNA form, the CDR3 reads TGTGCCAGCAGCTTGTACAGGGCCAGCACAGATACGCAGTATTTT. Residues: CASSLYRASTDTQYF.

This chain uses TRBV28 with TRBJ1-5; the match to TRBD1 covers 7 bases. Germline V CDR1 and CDR2: MDHEN, SYDVKM. The CDR3 has 15 amino acids. Written as DNA, the CDR3 is TGTGCTGGGCAGGACCACAGACAGGGAACTCAGCCCCAGCATTTT. Protein sequence: CAGQDHRQGTQPQHF.

V gene TRBV5-1 combines with J gene TRBJ1-2; D unclear. This CDR3 region has 14 residues. Trimming took 3 bases from V and 2 from J, leaving 11 bases between them. Germline CDR1 is SGHRS and CDR2 is YFSETQ. This chain's CDR3 is CASSSIGLNYGYTF. In DNA form, the CDR3 reads TGCGCCAGCAGCTCAATCGGTCTAAACTATGGCTACACCTTC.